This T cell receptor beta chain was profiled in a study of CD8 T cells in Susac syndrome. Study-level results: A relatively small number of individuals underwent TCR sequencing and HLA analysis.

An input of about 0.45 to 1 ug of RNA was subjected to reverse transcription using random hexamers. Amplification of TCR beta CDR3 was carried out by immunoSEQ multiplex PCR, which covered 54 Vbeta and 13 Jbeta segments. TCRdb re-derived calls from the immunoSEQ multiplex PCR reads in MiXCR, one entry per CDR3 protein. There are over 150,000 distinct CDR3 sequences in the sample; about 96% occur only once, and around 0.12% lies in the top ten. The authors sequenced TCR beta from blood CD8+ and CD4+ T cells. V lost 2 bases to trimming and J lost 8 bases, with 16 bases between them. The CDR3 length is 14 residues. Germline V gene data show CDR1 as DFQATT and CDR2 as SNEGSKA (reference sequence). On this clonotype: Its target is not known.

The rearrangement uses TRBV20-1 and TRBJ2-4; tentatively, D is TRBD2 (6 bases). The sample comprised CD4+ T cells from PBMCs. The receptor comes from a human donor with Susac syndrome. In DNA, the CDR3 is TGCAGTGCTAGATCCCAGGAGGGCTGGGACATTCAGTACTTC. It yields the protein CSARSQEGWDIQYF.